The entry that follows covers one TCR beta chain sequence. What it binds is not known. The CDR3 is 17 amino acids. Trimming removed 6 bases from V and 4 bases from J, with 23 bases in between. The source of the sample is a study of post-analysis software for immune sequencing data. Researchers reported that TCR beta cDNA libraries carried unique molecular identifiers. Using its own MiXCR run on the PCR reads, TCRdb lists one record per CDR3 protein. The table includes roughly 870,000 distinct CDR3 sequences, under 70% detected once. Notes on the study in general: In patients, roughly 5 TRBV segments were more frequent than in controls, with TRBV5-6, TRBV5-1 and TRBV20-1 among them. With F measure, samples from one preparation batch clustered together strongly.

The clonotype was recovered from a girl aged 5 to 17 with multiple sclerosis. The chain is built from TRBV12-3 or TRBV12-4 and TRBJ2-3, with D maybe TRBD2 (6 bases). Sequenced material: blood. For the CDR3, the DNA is TGTGCCAGCAGAAGAGGAGGGACCCCACGGATCGCAGATACGCAGTATTTT. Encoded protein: CASRRGGTPRIADTQYF.